What follows are 21 T cell receptor beta chains derived from one specimen sequenced in a study of blood T cell repertoires in COVID-19. Clones were sequenced by immunoSEQ multiplex PCR, and TCRdb holds only the in-frame ones, with some missing. The table shows 200,000 to 250,000 clones, with 83% occurring only once. Sequences were obtained from PBMCs or T cells enriched from blood (not recorded which). The receptor set was obtained from a woman in her forties or fifties who had been exposed to COVID-19.

The chain links TRBV7-9 to TRBJ1-2; D is possibly TRBD1 (5 bases). Germline V gene sequence: CDR1 SEHNR, CDR2 FQNEAQ (reference sequence). There are 14 residues in the CDR3. V lost 1 base to trimming and J lost 6 bases, with 12 bases between them. Here the CDR3 reads CASSLVGRADGYTF. CDR3 bases: TGTGCCAGCAGCTTAGTTGGCAGGGCTGATGGCTACACCTTC.

The J gene is TRBJ1-1, the V gene TRBV5-8; TRBD1 aligns across 9 bases. Germline V gene data show CDR1 as SGHTS and CDR2 as YDEGEE. After removal of 6 bases from V and 7 bases from J, the junction contained 7 bases not matched to a gene. The CDR3 sequence is 13 residues long. The CDR3 nucleotides read TGTGCCAGCATCCCTAACAGGGGGCGTGAAGCTTTCTTT. It is translated as CASIPNRGREAFF.

The CDR3 nucleotides are TGTGCCAGCAGCCGATACGACAGGGGAGTTGGCTACACCTTC. The encoded protein is CASSRYDRGVGYTF. The chain couples TRBV27 to TRBJ1-2; the match to TRBD1 covers 8 bases. With 6 bases clipped from V and 7 bases from J, the junction kept 10 bases outside the gene matches. CDR1 MNHEY and CDR2 SMNVEV come from the germline V gene (reference sequence). There are 14 residues in the CDR3.

As concerns this clone: The germline gene is not matched at one end of the junction; a read error may be the cause. The V gene is TRBV15, the J gene TRBJ2-5; TRBD1 matches at 7 bases. From germline, CDR1 is LNHNV and CDR2 YYDKDF (reference sequence). The CDR3 runs 15 residues. Here the CDR3 reads CATSRETGTVETQYF. CDR3 bases: TGTGCCACCAGCCGAGAGACAGGGACAGTCGAGACCCAGTACTTC.

This clone turned up a few times. The V call is TRBV7-8, the J call TRBJ1-3; D unresolved. Germline assignment: CDR1 SGHVS and CDR2 FQNEAQ. The CDR3 contains 12 residues. Deletions cut 3 bases from V and 12 bases from J, with 12 bases between. CDR3 loop: CASSFGESGIYF. The DNA of the CDR3 is TGTGCCAGCAGCTTCGGGGAGTCAGGCATATATTTT.

The V gene is TRBV28, the J gene TRBJ1-5; 9 bases agree with TRBD1. Trimming removed 10 bases from V and 7 bases from J; junction bases left unmatched: 5. The CDR3 runs 12 residues. Per germline, CDR1 MDHEN and CDR2 SYDVKM. CDR3 loop: CATTGGRQPQHF. CDR3 in DNA: TGTGCCACTACAGGGGGCCGGCAGCCCCAGCATTTT.

The V call is TRBV13, the J call TRBJ2-3, with TRBD2 identical over 8 bases. Germline CDR1 PRHDT, CDR2 FYEKMQ (reference sequence). The trim removed 3 bases at V and 2 bases at J, leaving 13 bases unmatched. This CDR3 has 18 amino acids. The CDR3 reads CASSLRSFAAGVTDTQYF. Written as DNA, the CDR3 is TGTGCCAGCAGCTTGCGCTCTTTTGCAGCGGGGGTCACAGATACGCAGTATTTT.

The V and J genes are TRBV5-4 and TRBJ2-1, with 9 bases fitting TRBD1. V lost 5 bases, J lost 3 bases, and 9 bases stayed unmatched. Per the germline V gene, CDR1 is SGHNT and CDR2 is YYREEE (reference sequence). This CDR3 is 16 amino acids long. CDR3 sequence reads: CASSQGGTGFYNEQFF. The CDR3 DNA sequence: TGTGCCAGCAGTCAGGGAGGGACAGGGTTCTACAATGAGCAGTTCTTC.

The V gene is TRBV7-9, the J gene TRBJ1-1; tentative D call: TRBD1 (6 bases). The germline gives CDR1 SEHNR, CDR2 FQNEAQ (reference sequence). Trimming took off 3 bases at V and 6 bases at J, with 8 bases between the two ends. The CDR3 runs to 12 residues. In DNA form, the CDR3 reads TGTGCCAGCAGCTTGGGGGCTTCTGAAGCTTTCTTT. It yields the protein CASSLGASEAFF. The whole variable domain, remainder taken from reference TRBV7-9 and TRBJ1-1, is DTGVSQNPRHKITKRGQNVTFRCDPISEHNRLYWYRQTLGQGPEFLTYFQNEAQLEKSRLLSDRFSAERPKGSFSTLEIQRTEQGDSAMYLCASSLGASEAFFGQGTRLTVV.

This chain joins TRBV27 and TRBJ2-5, with D perhaps TRBD1 (8 bases). V was pared by 2 bases and J by 5 bases, with 12 bases between. The germline gives CDR1 MNHEY, CDR2 SMNVEV (reference sequence). The CDR3 consists of 14 residues. CDR3 nucleotides: TGTGCCAGCAGTTTAGACAGGGGAGGGGAGACCCAGTACTTC. Translated: CASSLDRGGETQYF.

The V gene is TRBV18, the J gene TRBJ1-6; 7 bases match TRBD1. In germline, CDR1 is KGHSH, CDR2 LQKENI. V gave up 6 bases and J gave up 7 bases; unmatched junction bases: 3. This CDR3 comprises 13 residues. The CDR3 DNA follows: TGTGCCAGCTCCGGGGACAGCAATTCACCCCTCCACTTT. Protein sequence: CASSGDSNSPLHF.

A single count supports this clone. The V call is TRBV3-1 (or the pseudogene TRBV3-2), the J call TRBJ2-5; D call uncertain. The germline CDR1 and CDR2 sequences are LGHDT and YNNKEL (reference sequence). CDR3 size: 13 residues. The V gene lost 4 bases and the J gene lost 5 bases, with 11 bases spanning the gap. The CDR3: CASSLLFSETQYF. For the CDR3, the DNA is TGTGCCAGCAGCCTTCTCTTTAGCGAGACCCAGTACTTC.

The chain combines TRBV2 with TRBJ2-7; 7 nucleotides line up with TRBD2. The CDR3 totals 14 residues. Germline V CDR1 and CDR2: SNHLY, FYNNEI. The V segment lost 10 bases and the J segment 3 bases; nucleotides outside the gene matches: 12. The CDR3 DNA reads as TGTGCCACCCAGAGTTTTGGGGGGGGCTACGAGCAGTACTTC. Encoded protein: CATQSFGGGYEQYF.

The chain carries TRBV6-5 and TRBJ1-2, with a tentative D call TRBD1 (5 bases). Trimming took off 5 bases at V and 4 bases at J, with 8 bases between the two ends. CDR1 MNHEY and CDR2 SVGAGI come from the germline V gene. The CDR3 contains 12 residues. The CDR3 is CASSRDSYGYTF. Here the CDR3 DNA reads TGTGCCAGCAGTCGAGACAGCTATGGCTACACCTTC.

This clone was detected only once. The chain uses TRBV5-5 and TRBJ2-7, with D possibly TRBD2 on 5 matching bases. Trimming stripped 2 bases from V and 6 bases from J, with 18 bases between. The germline V gene encodes CDR1 SGHKS and CDR2 YYEKEE (reference sequence). CDR3 length equals 15 residues. The DNA for the CDR3 is TGTGCCAGCAGCTTTGCCCCGGACGGGATTGGCGAGCAGTACTTC. Protein: CASSFAPDGIGEQYF.

In its sample, this clone was seen a few times. The chain joins TRBV28 to TRBJ1-1, with D unresolved. Trimming took off 6 bases at V and 11 bases at J, with 13 bases between the two ends. CDR1 is MDHEN and CDR2 is SYDVKM in the germline V gene. The CDR3 is made up of 11 amino acids. This chain's CDR3 is CASSSNPGAFF. As DNA, the CDR3 is TGTGCCAGCAGCTCAAACCCCGGGGCTTTCTTT.

The chain combines TRBV12-5 with TRBJ1-1; the D is unclear. Germline CDR1 reads LGHNT; CDR2 reads FRNRAP. The CDR3 has 13 amino acids. V lost 2 bases, J lost 6 bases, and 10 bases lay in between. The CDR3 protein is CASGLPQVAEAFF. The CDR3 DNA sequence: TGTGCTAGTGGTTTGCCCCAGGTGGCTGAAGCTTTCTTT.

The V gene is TRBV27, the J gene TRBJ1-6; TRBD1 agrees at 7 bases. The CDR3 totals 14 residues. With 8 bases clipped from V and 8 bases from J, the junction kept 9 bases outside the gene matches. CDR1 is MNHEY and CDR2 is SMNVEV in the germline V gene (reference sequence). Written as DNA, the CDR3 is TGTGCCAGCCGGGACAGAGGTGTGTATTCACCCCTCCACTTT. Translation gives CASRDRGVYSPLHF.

This chain joins TRBV28 and TRBJ1-3; D is possibly TRBD1 (5 bases). Trimming took off 9 bases at V and 4 bases at J, with 16 bases between the two ends. The CDR3 is 14 amino acids. CDR1 is MDHEN and CDR2 is SYDVKM in the germline V gene. CDR3 in DNA: TGTGCCAGTACTTTTAGGGGTGGAGGAAACACCATATATTTT. Encoded protein: CASTFRGGGNTIYF.

V and J are TRBV6-5 and TRBJ2-7, with TRBD2 matching over 7 bases. V shed 0 bases and J 2 bases; nucleotides not matched to a gene: 4. The CDR3 consists of 15 residues. The germline V gene has CDR1 MNHEY and CDR2 SVGAGI. The CDR3 DNA sequence: TGTGCCAGCAGTTACTCCGGGGGGTCCGCCTACGAGCAGTACTTC. Translation: CASSYSGGSAYEQYF.

The chain uses TRBV7-2 and TRBJ2-5, with 15 bases fitting TRBD2. Looked up from germline, CDR1 is SGHTA and CDR2 is FQGNSA. The CDR3 is 18 residues long. J was trimmed by 4 bases and V by 5 bases; bases with no gene match: 11. The CDR3 nucleotides are TGTGCCAGCAGCCAGGGGACTAGCGGGGGGCTAAGACGAGAGACCCAGTACTTC. Its translation is CASSQGTSGGLRRETQYF.